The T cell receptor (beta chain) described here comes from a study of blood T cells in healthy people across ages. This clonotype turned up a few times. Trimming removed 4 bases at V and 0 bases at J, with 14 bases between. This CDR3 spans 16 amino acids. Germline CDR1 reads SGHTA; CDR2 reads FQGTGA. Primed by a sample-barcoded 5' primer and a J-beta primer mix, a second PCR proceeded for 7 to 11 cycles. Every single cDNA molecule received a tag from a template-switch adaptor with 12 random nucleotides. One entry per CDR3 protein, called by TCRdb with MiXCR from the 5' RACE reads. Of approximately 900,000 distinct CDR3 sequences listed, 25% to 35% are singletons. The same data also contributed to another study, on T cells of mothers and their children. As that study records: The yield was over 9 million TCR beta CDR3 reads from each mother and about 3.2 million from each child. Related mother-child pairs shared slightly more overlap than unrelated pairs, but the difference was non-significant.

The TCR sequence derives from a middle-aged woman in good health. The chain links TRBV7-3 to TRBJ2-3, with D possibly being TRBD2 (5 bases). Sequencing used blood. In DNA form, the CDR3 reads TGTGCCAGCAGCTCAGACATCCGGACTAGCACAGATACGCAGTATTTT. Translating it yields CASSSDIRTSTDTQYF. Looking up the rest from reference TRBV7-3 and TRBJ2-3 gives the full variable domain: GAGVSQTPSNKVTEKGKYVELRCDPISGHTALYWYRQSLGQGPEFLIYFQGTGAADDSGLPNDRFFAVRPEGSVSTLKIQRTERGDSAVYLCASSSDIRTSTDTQYFGPGTRLTVL.